Below, 9 T cell receptor beta chains from the same sample are listed, as sequenced in a study of tumor and adjacent non-tumor tissue in lung cancer (dated by TCRdb to between 2017 and 2018). RNA was isolated from bulk, unsorted tissue, and RNA quality was assessed with a NanoDrop ND-1000 and an Agilent 2100. The method was multiplex PCR. Sequencer: Illumina HiSeq 2500. Following protocols modified from ARM-PCR, the researchers constructed TCRbeta libraries through three rounds of nested PCR with primers (Table S4). TCRdb cleaned the public reads at Q25 with fastp, built clones with MiXCR and kept in-frame beta chains. Every CDR3 protein is listed once, alongside the most common genes and DNA of its rows. This sample has around 70,000 distinct CDR3 sequences in its table, and 55% to 85% of those were observed once. The leading ten clones occupy roughly 28% of the sample. Sequenced material: lung tumor tissue. The receptors originated from a man aged 55 to 70 with non-small cell lung cancer.

This sequence joins TRBV20-1 and TRBJ1-5; D uncertain. V was clipped by 5 bases and J by 5 bases, with 13 bases between them. This CDR3 contains 13 residues. Germline V gene data show CDR1 as DFQATT and CDR2 as SNEGSKA (reference sequence). This CDR3 is CSAQARTDQPQHF. CDR3 in DNA: TGCAGTGCTCAGGCGAGGACGGATCAGCCCCAGCATTTT.

By sample fraction, this clonotype is medium-sized. The gene calls are TRBV29-1 and TRBJ1-2; D remains unclear. The CDR3 runs to 12 residues. With 4 bases removed from V and 2 bases from J, the gap between germline ends came to 8 bases. Germline V gene lookup returns CDR1 SQVTM and CDR2 ANQGSEA. The CDR3 loop is CSVAPSNYGYTF. The CDR3 DNA reads TGCAGCGTTGCGCCGTCGAACTATGGCTACACCTTC.

In the case of this clonotype: Likely a read error: the CDR3 ends without its conserved phenylalanine or tryptophan. The J gene is TRBJ1-4, the V gene TRBV29-1, with D unclear. Germline CDR1 is SQVTM and CDR2 is ANQGSEA. The CDR3 spans 11 residues. CDR3 protein: CTVGLGEKLFC. In DNA form, the CDR3 reads TGCACCGTTGGACTGGGCGAAAAACTGTTTTGT.

The chain has TRBV19 and TRBJ2-2, with 8 bases identical to TRBD2. J was trimmed by 6 bases and V by 1 base; bases with no gene match: 10. CDR1 and CDR2 from the germline V gene are LNHDA and SQIVND (reference sequence). The CDR3 loop spans 17 amino acids. CDR3 coding DNA: TGTGCCAGTAGTATAGGTCTCGCGGGAGGTTTGTCCGGGGAGCTGTTTTTT. It is translated as CASSIGLAGGLSGELFF.

Notes on this clonotype: The conserved phenylalanine or tryptophan is not found at the CDR3 terminus, so this likely reflects a read error. V and J are TRBV20-1 and TRBJ2-3, with D possibly matching TRBD1 (5 bases). CDR1 and CDR2 from the germline V gene are DFQATT and SNEGSKA (reference sequence). The V end lost 2 bases, the J end lost 0 bases, and 12 bases lay between the germline ends. There are 15 residues in the CDR3. CDR3 sequence (DNA): TGCAGTGCTAGATTGGACAACTATAGCACAGATACGCAGTATTCT. It translates to CSARLDNYSTDTQYS.

In its sample, this clonotype was seen once. The gene calls are TRBV20-1 and TRBJ2-1; tentative D call: TRBD1 (5 bases). V was pared by 1 base and J by 12 bases, with 13 bases between. This CDR3 has 12 residues. The germline V gene encodes CDR1 DFQATT and CDR2 SNEGSKA (reference sequence). The CDR3 nucleotides read TGCAGTGCTAGAGTCCTAGACAGTGGGCAGTTCTTC. Protein product: CSARVLDSGQFF.

Concerning this clonotype itself: Germline and junction disagree at one end, which may indicate a read error. The rearrangement links TRBV10-3 to TRBJ2-6, with TRBD2 matching 10 bases. The CDR3 has 19 amino acids. The germline CDR1 and CDR2 sequences are ENHRY and SYGVKD. CDR3 nucleotides: TGTGCCATCAGTGAGTCGGCTAGCGGGAGTGCGGTTGGGCCCAACGTCCTGACTTTC. It translates to CAISESASGSAVGPNVLTF.

This clonotype was detected many times. The gene calls are TRBV12-3 or TRBV12-4 and TRBJ2-2; D uncertain. CDR3 length: 14 amino acids. V dropped 3 bases and J dropped 3 bases, with 8 bases sitting between them. The CDR3 sequence: CASSLNLDTGELFF. CDR3 sequence (DNA): TGTGCCAGCAGTTTGAATCTGGACACCGGGGAGCTGTTTTTT.

V and J are TRBV20-1 and TRBJ2-4; 12 bases map to TRBD2. The CDR3 spans 16 residues. Germline assignment: CDR1 DFQATT and CDR2 SNEGSKA (reference sequence). V lost 6 bases, J lost 8 bases, and 14 bases stayed unmatched. CDR3 in DNA: TGCAGTGCATGTAGGGGGGGACTAGCGGGCAGGGACATTCAGTACTTC. Its translation is CSACRGGLAGRDIQYF.